The clone carrying this T cell receptor (beta chain) was seen at least ten times. This entry belongs to a study of T-cell reconstitution after alpha-beta-depleted transplantation in children. Library preparation (for TCRbeta) was performed with unique molecular identifiers. A single record per CDR3 protein comes from TCRdb applying MiXCR to the PCR reads. The repertoire has approximately 80,000 distinct CDR3 sequences, around 14% of them found once; the top ten carry 25% to 30%. V dropped 6 bases and J dropped 5 bases, with 12 bases sitting between them. The CDR3 is 14 amino acids. Germline CDR1 is SGDLS and CDR2 is YYNGEE.

The sample in question was PBMCs, mostly from graft donor cells, obtained 180 days after TCRalphabeta/CD19-depleted stem cell transplant. This clonotype was obtained from a male patient aged 2 to 10 who had a stem cell transplant for acute lymphoblastic leukemia, so the T cells may come from the graft donor. The chain combines TRBV9 with TRBJ1-6; D is perhaps TRBD1 (5 bases). CDR3 amino acids: CASTQGWNNSPLHF. The DNA for the CDR3 is TGTGCCAGCACTCAGGGATGGAATAATTCACCCCTCCACTTT.